Below are 32 T cell receptor beta chains sequenced from a single sample in a study of blood T cell repertoires in COVID-19. Sequencing was performed with immunoSEQ multiplex PCR; in TCRdb, only in-frame clones are kept and a portion is missing. The repertoire holds approximately 200,000 clones, 85% seen once, with 15% to 20% in the top ten. The sequencing input was PBMCs or T cells enriched from blood (not recorded which). All receptors derive from a middle-aged man who had recovered from COVID-19.

The rearrangement uses TRBV6-1 and TRBJ1-3; D not resolved. V lost 0 bases, J lost 14 bases, and 14 bases lay in between. The CDR3 consists of 13 residues. Germline V gene data show CDR1 as MNHNS and CDR2 as SASEGT. This CDR3 reads CASSEAREAPLYF. The CDR3 nucleotides are TGTGCCAGCAGTGAAGCGCGCGAGGCTCCACTATATTTT.

The chain combines TRBV10-3 with TRBJ2-1, with 10 bases lining up with TRBD2. The CDR3 loop spans 14 amino acids. The germline CDR1 and CDR2 sequences are ENHRY and SYGVKD. Unmatched junction bases numbered 6, after V lost 7 bases and J lost 6 bases. CDR3 bases: TGTGCCATCAAGCTAGCGGGAGAAGGCAATGAGCAGTTCTTC. Protein: CAIKLAGEGNEQFF.

The gene calls are TRBV4-1 and TRBJ1-2; D gene uncertain. The V gene's germline CDR1 is MGHRA and CDR2 YSYEKL. Between the trimmed V and J ends, which lost 3 bases and 4 bases, there was a span of 9 bases. The CDR3 runs to 13 residues. The CDR3 is CASSQRRGYGYTF. DNA for the CDR3: TGCGCCAGCAGCCAGCGACGGGGCTATGGCTACACCTTC.

The rearrangement joins TRBV6-5 to TRBJ1-2; TRBD1 agrees at 8 bases. J was trimmed by 8 bases and V by 2 bases; bases with no gene match: 1. This CDR3 contains 12 residues. Germline assignment: CDR1 MNHEY and CDR2 SVGAGI. CDR3 coding DNA: TGTGCCAGCAGTTACACAGGGGGAGGCTACACCTTC. Translation gives CASSYTGGGYTF.

This clone came up a few times. CDR3 bases: TGCAGCGTTGAAACAGCCTCTTCCTATGGCTACACCTTC. Translation: CSVETASSYGYTF. The chain links TRBV29-1 to TRBJ1-2, with D unclear. The CDR3 sequence is 13 residues long. The V end was cut by 2 bases, the J end by 4 bases, with 11 bases between. Germline V gene lookup returns CDR1 SQVTM and CDR2 ANQGSEA.

The CDR3 region is CSVAGGGLPSDEQYF. CDR3 nucleotides: TGCAGCGTTGCGGGCGGCGGGTTGCCGTCGGACGAGCAGTACTTC. This chain links TRBV29-1 with TRBJ2-7; perhaps TRBD2 as D (5 bases). From germline, CDR1 is SQVTM and CDR2 ANQGSEA. The CDR3 extends over 15 amino acids. Trimming removed 4 bases at V and 5 bases at J, with 21 bases between.

This clone was seen only once. The chain joins TRBV28 to TRBJ1-2; TRBD1 aligns across 11 bases. The CDR3 length is 14 residues. Trimming took 6 bases from V and 6 from J; bases not matched to a gene: 6. Germline V gene lookup returns CDR1 MDHEN and CDR2 SYDVKM. The CDR3 loop is CASSRGQGAHGYTF. In DNA form, the CDR3 reads TGTGCCAGCAGCCGCGGACAGGGGGCGCATGGCTACACCTTC.

The rearrangement joins TRBV4-1 to TRBJ1-2; the match to TRBD1 covers 8 bases. Germline CDR1 MGHRA, CDR2 YSYEKL. Trimming cost V 4 bases and J 7 bases; bases outside gene matches: 11. CDR3 length: 15 amino acids. The CDR3 here is CASSPEGPGGPGYTF. CDR3 DNA: TGCGCCAGCAGCCCGGAAGGGCCAGGGGGCCCTGGCTACACCTTC.

This chain connects TRBV5-1 to TRBJ2-7, with D possibly matching TRBD1 (5 bases). V lost 0 bases and J 3 bases, leaving 10 bases between the germline ends. The CDR3 consists of 14 residues. Germline V CDR1 and CDR2: SGHRS, YFSETQ. The chain's CDR3 is CASSLDPQGYEQYF. For the CDR3, the DNA is TGCGCCAGCAGCTTGGATCCCCAGGGCTACGAGCAGTACTTC.

The chain carries TRBV13 and TRBJ2-1; 7 nucleotides line up with TRBD1. V was clipped by 0 bases and J by 3 bases; unmatched bases: 5. CDR1 is PRHDT and CDR2 is FYEKMQ in the germline V gene (reference sequence). This CDR3 comprises 16 residues. The CDR3 here is CASSLGVGQFYNEQFF. CDR3 bases: TGTGCCAGCAGCTTAGGCGTGGGACAGTTCTACAATGAGCAGTTCTTC. Variable domain in full (rest from reference TRBV13 and TRBJ2-1): AAGVIQSPRHLIKEKRETATLKCYPIPRHDTVYWYQQGPGQDPQFLISFYEKMQSDKGSIPDRFSAQQFSDYHSELNMSSLELGDSALYFCASSLGVGQFYNEQFFGPGTRLTVL.

The chain joins TRBV7-2 to TRBJ2-7, with 8 bases matching TRBD1. The V gene end was trimmed by 7 bases and the J gene end by 0 bases; junction bases not matched to a gene: 14. The length of the CDR3 is 17 residues. CDR1 SGHTA and CDR2 FQGNSA come from the germline V gene. CDR3 DNA: TGTGCCAGCACCTGGGGCAGGGGGCGATCGAGCTCCTACGAGCAGTACTTC. Encoded protein: CASTWGRGRSSSYEQYF.

This chain links TRBV27 with TRBJ2-7; D may be TRBD2 (5 bases). This CDR3 contains 15 residues. Germline V CDR1 and CDR2: MNHEY, SMNVEV (reference sequence). V lost 2 bases and J 0 bases, leaving 11 bases between the germline ends. The CDR3 DNA reads TGTGCCAGCAGTTTAGCCGGGGTTAGCTCCTACGAGCAGTACTTC. The encoded protein is CASSLAGVSSYEQYF.

The chain carries TRBV7-8 and TRBJ2-5, with D maybe TRBD1 (6 bases). CDR1 and CDR2 (germline): SGHVS, FQNEAQ. The CDR3 loop spans 11 amino acids. V dropped 5 bases and J dropped 5 bases, with 6 bases sitting between them. The CDR3 DNA reads as TGTGCCAGCAGCCAGGGGGAGACCCAGTACTTC. Amino acid sequence: CASSQGETQYF. Variable domain in full (rest from reference TRBV7-8 and TRBJ2-5): GAGVSQSPRYKVAKRGQDVALRCDPISGHVSLFWYQQALGQGPEFLTYFQNEAQLDKSGLPSDRFFAERPEGSVSTLKIQRTQQEDSAVYLCASSQGETQYFGPGTRLLVL.

CDR3 DNA sequence: TGTGCCAGCAGCCAAACGACTAGCGGGAGAGGCAATGAGCAGTTCTTC. Its protein product is CASSQTTSGRGNEQFF. The gene calls are TRBV3-1 (or the pseudogene TRBV3-2) and TRBJ2-1; 12 bases match TRBD2. Germline V gene lookup returns CDR1 LGHDT and CDR2 YNNKEL (reference sequence). The CDR3 runs to 16 residues. J gave up 6 bases and V 2 bases, and 5 bases lay outside the gene matches.

The count of this clone is one. The DNA for the CDR3 is TGTGCCAGCTCACCAGATCAGGTTCTCTCTGGAAACACCATATATTTT. It is translated as CASSPDQVLSGNTIYF. The rearrangement joins TRBV18 to TRBJ1-3, with unresolved D. Per the germline V gene, CDR1 is KGHSH and CDR2 is LQKENI. This CDR3 region has 16 residues. Trimming took 2 bases from V and 0 from J, leaving 11 bases between them.

This chain joins TRBV7-2 and TRBJ2-7, with no clear D. This CDR3 contains 11 residues. Germline V gene data show CDR1 as SGHTA and CDR2 as FQGNSA. V was shortened by 5 bases and J by 3 bases, with 5 bases between the two germline ends. CDR3 in amino acids: CASSLYYEQYF. The CDR3 coding sequence is TGTGCCAGCAGCCTCTACTACGAGCAGTACTTC.

The V and J genes are TRBV19 and TRBJ2-7, with D tentatively TRBD1 (6 bases). Germline V gene lookup returns CDR1 LNHDA and CDR2 SQIVND (reference sequence). The CDR3 is 11 amino acids. Trimming removed 11 bases from V and 9 bases from J, with 17 bases in between. This chain's CDR3 is CARQGPSPQYF. Written as DNA, the CDR3 is TGTGCCCGTCAGGGGCCGTCCCCGCAGTACTTC. Using reference TRBV19 and TRBJ2-7 for the parts outside the CDR3, the full variable domain is DGGITQSPKYLFRKEGQNVTLSCEQNLNHDAMYWYRQDPGQGLRLIYYSQIVNDFQKGDIAEGYSVSREKKESFPLTVTSAQKNPTAFYLCARQGPSPQYFGPGTRLTVT.

The V call is TRBV2, the J call TRBJ1-2; perhaps TRBD1 as D (6 bases). CDR3 length equals 13 residues. The V and J ends lost 4 bases and 7 bases respectively, with 13 bases between them. Per germline, CDR1 SNHLY and CDR2 FYNNEI. CDR3 coding DNA: TGTGCCAGCAGTGCCCAGGGGCCATCTGGCTACACCTTC. It specifies CASSAQGPSGYTF.

J is TRBJ1-2 and V is TRBV5-6; D not certain. The germline V gene encodes CDR1 SGHDT and CDR2 YYEEEE. The V end was cut by 1 base, the J end by 7 bases, with 14 bases between. The CDR3 consists of 14 residues. The CDR3 region has the DNA TGTGCCAGCAGCTTGTCCCTCGCGGGGTTTGGCTACACCTTC. Its protein product is CASSLSLAGFGYTF.

This chain links TRBV2 with TRBJ1-2; perhaps TRBD1 as D (5 bases). The length of the CDR3 is 12 residues. The ends were cut back, 4 bases at V and 5 bases at J, with 8 bases in the middle. Germline CDR1 SNHLY, CDR2 FYNNEI. The CDR3 DNA is TGTGCCAGCAGTGGACAGTTATATGGCTACACCTTC. It specifies CASSGQLYGYTF.

The genes are TRBV2 and TRBJ1-2; D unresolved. The V gene lost 4 bases and the J gene lost 2 bases, with 5 bases spanning the gap. From germline, CDR1 is SNHLY and CDR2 FYNNEI. The CDR3 loop spans 12 amino acids. For the CDR3, the DNA is TGTGCCAGCAGTGCGGAGAACTATGGCTACACCTTC. This encodes CASSAENYGYTF.

Notes on this clone: Other DNA sequences in the same sample also yield this CDR3. The V and J genes are TRBV5-1 and TRBJ2-3; no clear D. Trimming stripped 0 bases from V and 0 bases from J, with 8 bases between. Looked up from germline, CDR1 is SGHRS and CDR2 is YFSETQ. CDR3 length: 15 residues. The CDR3 protein is CASSLVSGSTDTQYF. The CDR3 DNA follows: TGCGCCAGCAGCTTGGTTTCAGGTAGCACAGATACGCAGTATTTT.

The V and J genes are TRBV9 and TRBJ2-5; maybe TRBD2 (6 bases). In germline, CDR1 is SGDLS, CDR2 YYNGEE. This CDR3 region has 14 residues. Trimming cost V 2 bases and J 1 base, with 9 bases left between them. The DNA of the CDR3 is TGTGCCAGCAGCGTGTCCGGGAGCCAAGAGACCCAGTACTTC. It is translated as CASSVSGSQETQYF.

V gene TRBV6-1 combines with J gene TRBJ2-5; 8 positions match TRBD1. The CDR3 is made up of 16 amino acids. Germline CDR1 is MNHNS and CDR2 is SASEGT. J gave up 3 bases and V 0 bases, and 6 bases lay outside the gene matches. The CDR3 spells CASSEAATGAKETQYF. The CDR3 coding sequence is TGTGCCAGCAGTGAAGCCGCGACAGGGGCAAAAGAGACCCAGTACTTC.

This chain joins TRBV7-2 and TRBJ2-5, with D hard to call. The V and J ends lost 5 bases and 4 bases respectively, with 8 bases between them. The CDR3 spans 12 residues. Germline values: CDR1 SGHTA, CDR2 FQGNSA. CDR3 bases: TGTGCCAGCAGCCTGTACAGAGAGACCCAGTACTTC. Amino acid sequence: CASSLYRETQYF.

The chain couples TRBV4-3 to TRBJ2-1; the match to TRBD2 covers 10 bases. The trim removed 5 bases at V and 0 bases at J, leaving 4 bases unmatched. Germline lookup yields CDR1 LGHNA and CDR2 YSLEER. The CDR3 has 16 amino acids. Here the CDR3 reads CASSGGTSASYNEQFF. CDR3 in DNA: TGCGCCAGCAGCGGCGGGACTAGCGCCTCCTACAATGAGCAGTTCTTC.

The chain carries TRBV9 and TRBJ2-7; 8 nucleotides match TRBD2. V shed 3 bases and J 2 bases; nucleotides not matched to a gene: 7. Germline V gives CDR1 SGDLS, CDR2 YYNGEE. CDR3 length equals 15 residues. The CDR3 nucleotides read TGTGCCAGCAGCGCAGAAACGGGACTAGCCTACGAGCAGTACTTC. This sequence encodes CASSAETGLAYEQYF.

This clone has just a few counts. V is TRBV2 and J is TRBJ2-7, with D uncertain. The germline V and J ends were trimmed by 0 bases and 3 bases, with 12 bases remaining between them. The CDR3 contains 15 residues. Germline lookup yields CDR1 SNHLY and CDR2 FYNNEI. The CDR3 loop reads CASSEALRPGYEQYF. The CDR3 DNA reads as TGTGCCAGCAGTGAAGCGCTCCGGCCGGGCTACGAGCAGTACTTC. The whole variable domain, remainder taken from reference TRBV2 and TRBJ2-7, is EPEVTQTPSHQVTQMGQEVILRCVPISNHLYFYWYRQILGQKVEFLVSFYNNEISEKSEIFDDQFSVERPDGSNFTLKIRSTKLEDSAMYFCASSEALRPGYEQYFGPGTRLTVT.

This chain links TRBV5-4 with TRBJ2-7; 9 bases map to TRBD1. With V trimmed by 3 bases and J by 1 base, 11 bases remained unmatched. Per the germline V gene, CDR1 is SGHNT and CDR2 is YYREEE (reference sequence). This CDR3 contains 17 residues. The CDR3 here is CASSSLTGTGRSYEQYF. The CDR3, as DNA: TGTGCCAGCAGCTCCTTGACCGGGACAGGGAGATCCTACGAGCAGTACTTC. Drawing the rest from reference TRBV5-4 and TRBJ2-7, the complete variable domain is ETGVTQSPTHLIKTRGQQVTLRCSSQSGHNTVSWYQQALGQGPQFIFQYYREEENGRGNFPPRFSGLQFPNYSSELNVNALELDDSALYLCASSSLTGTGRSYEQYFGPGTRLTVT.

The J gene is TRBJ1-5, the V gene TRBV3-1 (or the pseudogene TRBV3-2), with D perhaps TRBD1 (5 bases). The ends were cut back, 2 bases at V and 2 bases at J, with 16 bases in the middle. The CDR3 sequence is 17 residues long. Germline CDR1 is LGHDT and CDR2 is YNNKEL (reference sequence). DNA for the CDR3: TGTGCCAGCAGCCAACTACTCGAGCAGGGCGGCAATCAGCCCCAGCATTTT. Amino acid sequence: CASSQLLEQGGNQPQHF.

The chain joins TRBV4-1 to TRBJ2-7; 9 nucleotides match TRBD1. The V segment lost 2 bases and the J segment 3 bases; nucleotides outside the gene matches: 5. Germline CDR1 MGHRA, CDR2 YSYEKL. This CDR3 comprises 15 residues. In DNA, the CDR3 is TGCGCCAGCAGCCAAACACAGGGGGCTATCTACGAGCAGTACTTC. Protein sequence: CASSQTQGAIYEQYF.

The gene calls are TRBV29-1 and TRBJ1-1; weak D call: TRBD1 (6 bases). Germline V gene sequence: CDR1 SQVTM, CDR2 ANQGSEA. Trimming removed 0 bases at V and 6 bases at J, with 20 bases between. This CDR3 is 16 amino acids long. CDR3 amino acids: CSVEDQVGRGSAEAFF. Written as DNA, the CDR3 is TGCAGCGTTGAAGATCAAGTTGGCAGGGGCAGCGCTGAAGCTTTCTTT.